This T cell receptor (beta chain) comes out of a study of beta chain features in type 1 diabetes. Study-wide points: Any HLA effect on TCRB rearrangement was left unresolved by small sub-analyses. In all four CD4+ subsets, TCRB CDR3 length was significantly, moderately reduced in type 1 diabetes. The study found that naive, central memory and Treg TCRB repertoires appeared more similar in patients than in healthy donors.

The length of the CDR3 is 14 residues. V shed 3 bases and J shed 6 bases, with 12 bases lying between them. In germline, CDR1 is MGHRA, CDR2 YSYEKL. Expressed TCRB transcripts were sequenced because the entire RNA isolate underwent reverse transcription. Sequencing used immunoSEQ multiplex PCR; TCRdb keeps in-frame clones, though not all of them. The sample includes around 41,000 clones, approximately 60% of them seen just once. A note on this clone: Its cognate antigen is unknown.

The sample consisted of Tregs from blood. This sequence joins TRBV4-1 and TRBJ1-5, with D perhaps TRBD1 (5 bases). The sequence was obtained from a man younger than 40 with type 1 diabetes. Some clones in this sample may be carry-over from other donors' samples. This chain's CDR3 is CASSQIDSSQPQHF. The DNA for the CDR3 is TGCGCCAGCAGCCAGATAGACAGCTCTCAGCCCCAGCATTTT.